Below, one T cell receptor (beta chain) is given with its context. Sequence at one end of the junction differs from germline and may be a read error. The data were taken from a study of CD8+CD57+ T cells in acquired aplastic anemia. Overall study: Sorted CD4+ and CD8+ cells gave a mean 3.2 ug DNA, range roughly 0.19 to 27.4 ug. For CD4+ cells, healthy donors had an average of about 10 million reads.

The CDR3 sequence is 14 residues long. Germline CDR1 reads SGHAT; CDR2 reads FQDESV (reference sequence). Genomic DNA served as template for TCR beta VDJ and CDR3 profiling. Via MiXCR, TCRdb re-called the reads, giving one row per CDR3 protein. The repertoire holds 400,000 to 500,000 distinct CDR3 sequences, with under 80% as singletons. Sequences were obtained from sorted CD4+, CD8+, or CD8+CD57+ T cells (not recorded which) from PBMCs. V and J are TRBV11-1 and TRBJ1-2; a weak D match, TRBD1 (5 bases). The TCR originated in a human donor in good health, serving as a control. In DNA, the CDR3 is TGCGCCAGCAGCCCGGATCAGGGACCCTATGGCTACACCTTC. Translating it yields CASSPDQGPYGYTF. Full variable domain (missing parts from reference TRBV11-1 and TRBJ1-2): EAEVAQSPRYKITEKSQAVAFWCDPISGHATLYWYRQILGQGPELLVQFQDESVVDDSQLPKDRFSAERLKGVDSTLKIQPAELGDSAMYLCASSPDQGPYGYTFGSGTRLTVV.